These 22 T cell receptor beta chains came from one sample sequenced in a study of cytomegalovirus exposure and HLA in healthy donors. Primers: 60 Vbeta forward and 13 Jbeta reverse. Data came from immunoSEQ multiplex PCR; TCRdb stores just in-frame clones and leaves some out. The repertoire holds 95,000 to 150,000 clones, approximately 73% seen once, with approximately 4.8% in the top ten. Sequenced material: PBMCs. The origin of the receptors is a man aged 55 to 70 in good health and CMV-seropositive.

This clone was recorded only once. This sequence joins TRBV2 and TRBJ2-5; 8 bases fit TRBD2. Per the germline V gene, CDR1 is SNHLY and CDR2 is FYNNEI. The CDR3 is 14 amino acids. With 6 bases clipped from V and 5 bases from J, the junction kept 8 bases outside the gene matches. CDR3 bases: TGTGCCAGCAGGGGAGCTGGGACTAGGGAGACCCAGTACTTC. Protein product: CASRGAGTRETQYF.

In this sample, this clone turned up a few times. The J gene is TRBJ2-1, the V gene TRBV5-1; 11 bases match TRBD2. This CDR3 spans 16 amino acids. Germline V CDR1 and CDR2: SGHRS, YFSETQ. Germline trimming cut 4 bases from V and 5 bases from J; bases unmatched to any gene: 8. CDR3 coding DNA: TGCGCCAGCAGCCTTTACTTAGCGGGGGGGCACAATGAGCAGTTCTTC. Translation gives CASSLYLAGGHNEQFF.

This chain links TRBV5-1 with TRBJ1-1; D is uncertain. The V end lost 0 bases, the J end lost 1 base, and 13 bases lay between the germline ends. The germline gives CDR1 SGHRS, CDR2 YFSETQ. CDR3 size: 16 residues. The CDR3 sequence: CASSLAPGVRNTEAFF. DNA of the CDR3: TGCGCCAGCAGCTTGGCCCCGGGAGTCAGGAACACTGAAGCTTTCTTT.

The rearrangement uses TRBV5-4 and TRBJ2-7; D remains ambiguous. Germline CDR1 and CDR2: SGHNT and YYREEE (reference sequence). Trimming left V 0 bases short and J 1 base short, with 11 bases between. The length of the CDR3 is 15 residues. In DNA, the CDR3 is TGTGCCAGCAGCTTGGCCGGAGAATCATCCTACGAGCAGTACTTC. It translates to CASSLAGESSYEQYF.

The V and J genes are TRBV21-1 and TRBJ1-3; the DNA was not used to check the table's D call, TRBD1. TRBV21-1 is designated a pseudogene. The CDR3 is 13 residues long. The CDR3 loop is CASKGGKGNTIYF. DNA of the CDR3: TGTGCCAGCAAAGGGGGAAAGGGAAACACCATATATTTT.

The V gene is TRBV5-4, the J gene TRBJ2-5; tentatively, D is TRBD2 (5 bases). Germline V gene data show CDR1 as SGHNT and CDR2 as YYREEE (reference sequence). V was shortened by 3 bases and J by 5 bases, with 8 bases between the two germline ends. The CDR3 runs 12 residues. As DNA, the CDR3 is TGTGCCAGCAGCTACGGGGTGGAGACCCAGTACTTC. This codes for CASSYGVETQYF.

The CDR3 loop reads CASNGQSSSYNEQFF. The CDR3 DNA follows: TGTGCCAGCAATGGACAGTCCAGCTCCTACAATGAGCAGTTCTTC. The J gene is TRBJ2-1, the V gene TRBV6-5, with D tentatively TRBD1 (6 bases). This CDR3 region has 15 residues. Trimming shortened V by 7 bases and J by 0 bases, and 13 bases separated the two germline ends. The germline V gene encodes CDR1 MNHEY and CDR2 SVGAGI.

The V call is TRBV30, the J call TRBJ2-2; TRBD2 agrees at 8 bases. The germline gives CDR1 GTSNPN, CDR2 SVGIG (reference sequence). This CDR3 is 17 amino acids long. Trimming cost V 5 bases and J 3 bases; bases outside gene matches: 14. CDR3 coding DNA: TGTGCCTGGGGCGGCGGCGGGGGGCCCGTGGACACCGGGGAGCTGTTTTTT. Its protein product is CAWGGGGGPVDTGELFF.

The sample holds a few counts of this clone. CDR3 residues: CAISDKFATQETQYF. CDR3 coding DNA: TGTGCCATCAGTGATAAGTTTGCTACCCAAGAGACCCAGTACTTC. V gene TRBV10-3 combines with J gene TRBJ2-5; D remains unclear. V was trimmed by 3 bases and J by 1 base, leaving 12 bases between them. The germline V gene encodes CDR1 ENHRY and CDR2 SYGVKD. There are 15 residues in the CDR3.

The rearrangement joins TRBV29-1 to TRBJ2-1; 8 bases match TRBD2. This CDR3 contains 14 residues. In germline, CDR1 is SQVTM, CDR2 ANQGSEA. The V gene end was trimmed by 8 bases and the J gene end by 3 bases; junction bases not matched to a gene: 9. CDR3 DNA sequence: TGCAGCCACCAACTAAGCGGGGGCTACAATGAGCAGTTCTTC. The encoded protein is CSHQLSGGYNEQFF.

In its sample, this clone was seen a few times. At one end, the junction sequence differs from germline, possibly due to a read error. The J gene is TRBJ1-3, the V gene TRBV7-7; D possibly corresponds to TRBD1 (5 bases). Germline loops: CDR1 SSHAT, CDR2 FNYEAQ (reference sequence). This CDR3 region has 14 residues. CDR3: CASSSGTLGNTIYF. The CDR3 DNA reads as TGTGCTAGCAGCTCCGGGACTTTGGGGAACACCATATATTTT.

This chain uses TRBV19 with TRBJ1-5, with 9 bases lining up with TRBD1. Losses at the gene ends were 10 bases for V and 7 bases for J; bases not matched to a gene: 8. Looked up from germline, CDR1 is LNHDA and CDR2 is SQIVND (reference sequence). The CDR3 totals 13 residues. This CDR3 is CATMDRGPQPQHF. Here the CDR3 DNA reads TGTGCCACTATGGACAGGGGTCCCCAGCCCCAGCATTTT.

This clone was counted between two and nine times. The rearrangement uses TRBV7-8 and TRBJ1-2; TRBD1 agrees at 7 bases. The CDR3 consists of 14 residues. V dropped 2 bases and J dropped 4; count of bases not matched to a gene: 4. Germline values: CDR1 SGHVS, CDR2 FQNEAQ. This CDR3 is CASSLTRDSYGYTF. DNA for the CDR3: TGTGCCAGCAGCTTAACCCGGGACAGCTATGGCTACACCTTC.

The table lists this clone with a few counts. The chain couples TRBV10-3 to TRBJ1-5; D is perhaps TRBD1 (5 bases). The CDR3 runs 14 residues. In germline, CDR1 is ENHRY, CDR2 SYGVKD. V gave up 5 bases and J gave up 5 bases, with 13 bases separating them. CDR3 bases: TGTGCCATCAGTCAGGGTAATGAGGATCAGCCCCAGCATTTT. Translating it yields CAISQGNEDQPQHF.

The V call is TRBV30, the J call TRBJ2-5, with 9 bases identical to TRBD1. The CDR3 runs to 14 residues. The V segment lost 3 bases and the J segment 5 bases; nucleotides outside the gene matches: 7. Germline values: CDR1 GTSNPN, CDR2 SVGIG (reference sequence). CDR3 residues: CAWRPQGAGETQYF. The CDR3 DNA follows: TGTGCCTGGAGACCACAGGGGGCCGGGGAGACCCAGTACTTC.

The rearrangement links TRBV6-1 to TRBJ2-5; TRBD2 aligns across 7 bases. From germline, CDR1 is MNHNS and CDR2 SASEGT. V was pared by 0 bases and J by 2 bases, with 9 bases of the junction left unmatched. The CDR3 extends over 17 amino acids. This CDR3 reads CASSEAWTRVNQETQYF. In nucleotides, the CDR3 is TGTGCCAGCAGTGAAGCGTGGACTAGGGTGAATCAAGAGACCCAGTACTTC.

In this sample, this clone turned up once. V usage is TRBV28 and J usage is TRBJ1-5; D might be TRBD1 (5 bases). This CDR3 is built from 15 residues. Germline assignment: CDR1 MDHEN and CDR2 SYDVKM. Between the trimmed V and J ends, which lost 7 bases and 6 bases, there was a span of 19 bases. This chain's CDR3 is CASINTGALGQPQHF. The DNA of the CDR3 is TGTGCCAGCATTAATACAGGTGCCTTGGGTCAGCCCCAGCATTTT.

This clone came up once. The CDR3 nucleotides read TGTGCCAGCAGTTACAGGGGGTATAGCAATCAGCCCCAGCATTTT. The encoded protein is CASSYRGYSNQPQHF. This chain uses TRBV6-5 with TRBJ1-5; a possible D gene is TRBD1 (6 bases). Germline lookup yields CDR1 MNHEY and CDR2 SVGAGI. The CDR3 is 15 amino acids. With 2 bases removed from V and 0 bases from J, the gap between germline ends came to 8 bases.

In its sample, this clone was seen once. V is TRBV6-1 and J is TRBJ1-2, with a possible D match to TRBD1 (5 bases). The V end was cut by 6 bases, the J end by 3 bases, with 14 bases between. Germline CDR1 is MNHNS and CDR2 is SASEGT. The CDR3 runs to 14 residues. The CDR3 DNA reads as TGTGCCAGCAGGGGGTCAGGGCTCCACTATGGCTACACCTTC. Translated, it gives CASRGSGLHYGYTF.

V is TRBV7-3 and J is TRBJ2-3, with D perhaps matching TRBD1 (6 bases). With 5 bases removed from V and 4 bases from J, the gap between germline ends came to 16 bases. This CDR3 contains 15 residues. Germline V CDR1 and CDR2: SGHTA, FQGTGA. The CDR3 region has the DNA TGTGCCAGCAGCGGATCAACAGGGAGCTCAGATACGCAGTATTTT. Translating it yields CASSGSTGSSDTQYF.

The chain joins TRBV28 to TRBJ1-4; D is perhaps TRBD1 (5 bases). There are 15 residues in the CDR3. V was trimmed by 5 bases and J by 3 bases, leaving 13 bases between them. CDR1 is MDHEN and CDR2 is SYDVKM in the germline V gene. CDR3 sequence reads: CASSTPGAPNEKLFF. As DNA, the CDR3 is TGTGCCAGCAGTACCCCTGGGGCCCCTAATGAAAAACTGTTTTTT.

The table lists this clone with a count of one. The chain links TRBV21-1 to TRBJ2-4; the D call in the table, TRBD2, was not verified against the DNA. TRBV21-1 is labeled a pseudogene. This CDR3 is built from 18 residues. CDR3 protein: CASSKVIAGGVAKNIQYF. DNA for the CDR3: TGTGCCAGCAGCAAAGTAATAGCGGGGGGTGTAGCCAAAAACATTCAGTACTTC.